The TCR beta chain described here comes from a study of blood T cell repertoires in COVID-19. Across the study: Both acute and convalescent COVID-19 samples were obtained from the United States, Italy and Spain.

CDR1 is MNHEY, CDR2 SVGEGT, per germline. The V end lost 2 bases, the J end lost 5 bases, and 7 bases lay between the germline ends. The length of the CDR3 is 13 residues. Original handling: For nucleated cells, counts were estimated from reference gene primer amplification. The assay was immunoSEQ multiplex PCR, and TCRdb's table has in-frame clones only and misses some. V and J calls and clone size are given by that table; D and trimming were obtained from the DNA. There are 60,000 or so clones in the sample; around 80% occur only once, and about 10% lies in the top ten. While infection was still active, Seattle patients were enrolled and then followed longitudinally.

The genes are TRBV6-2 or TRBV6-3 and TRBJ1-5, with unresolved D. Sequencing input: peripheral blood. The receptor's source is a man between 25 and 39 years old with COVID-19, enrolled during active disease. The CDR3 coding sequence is TGTGCCAGCAGTTACGGCCTCTATCAGCCCCAGCATTTT. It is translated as CASSYGLYQPQHF.